These T cell receptor beta chains were read from a single sample in a study of blood T cell repertoires in COVID-19. Only in-frame clones appear in the TCRdb table, and some are missing; sequencing was by immunoSEQ multiplex PCR. The table has 200,000 or so clones, around nine tenths seen once. Sequenced material: peripheral blood. Source of these receptors: a man in his sixties who had recovered from COVID-19. The conserved cysteine and the conserved F or W are not part of the CDR3 here. Fields, in order: J gene, V gene, CDR3 protein.

TRBJ2-1 TRBV2 ASSGTVAGGYNEQF
TRBJ2-3 TRBV5-1 ASSSAGQGLSDTQY
TRBJ2-7 TRBV7-2 ASSPVSVVAGGYEQY
TRBJ1-4 TRBV28 ASSVMGQTNEKLF
TRBJ1-3 TRBV7-3 ASSLGASGNTIY
TRBJ2-2 TRBV11-2 ASSSNRGNGELF
TRBJ1-1 TRBV6-5 ASSYGDRDTNTEAF
TRBJ2-5 TRBV19 ASGVGGSAQY
TRBJ2-3 TRBV5-1 ASTGTSGRGGTDTQY
TRBJ2-2 TRBV7-9 ASSSPGQGAPGELF